This T cell receptor beta chain was profiled in a study of sequential checkpoint blockade in melanoma. Study-wide context: TCRbeta immunosequencing was performed on DNA from 85 to 100 pretreatment melanoma tumor samples. Fewer than 25 patients had tumor biopsies before treatment and at week 13. Whole-study findings and limits: For nivolumab-first patients, baseline tumor clonality was associated with response.

In this sample, this clone turned up a few times. The antigen remains unidentified. Data came from immunoSEQ multiplex PCR; TCRdb stores just in-frame clones and leaves some out. Among approximately 5,000 clones listed, about 25% were seen once. V was pared by 7 bases and J by 0 bases, with 13 bases between. The V gene's germline CDR1 is MNHGY and CDR2 SAAAGT. The CDR3 totals 15 residues. Treatment here: randomized to nivolumab then ipilimumab (arm A) or the reverse (arm B). The chain couples TRBV6-8 to TRBJ2-1; no reliable D call. Source: tumor tissue (inferred from file names), taken from a patient given nivolumab and ipilimumab in sequence. This TCR was sampled from a human donor with melanoma. The DNA for the CDR3 is TGTGCCAGCAAAACTGACCCGAGCTCCTACAATGAGCAGTTCTTC. Its translation: CASKTDPSSYNEQFF.